These T cell receptor beta chains were read from a single sample in a study of T cell changes during pregnancy in multiple sclerosis. Here immunoSEQ multiplex PCR was the method, and the copy in TCRdb shows in-frame clones only, minus some. The repertoire has about 60,000 clones, roughly 90% of them found once; the top ten carry around 0.85%. The sequences come from peripheral blood, collected before pregnancy. These receptors were collected from a female donor with multiple sclerosis, enrolled in a pregnancy study. Both conserved end residues are part of each CDR3. The D gene is left open where the match is weak. Rows give clone size only sometimes, using once, few, many, or a class for an expanded clone.

j_call: TRBJ2-7; d_call: TRBD2; v_call: TRBV6-1; clone_size: -; cdr3_nt: TGTGCCAGCAGGGCCCCGGGGGGCTCCTACGAGCAGTACTTC; cdr3_aa: CASRAPGGSYEQYF
j_call: TRBJ1-1; d_call: TRBD1; v_call: TRBV9; clone_size: -; cdr3_nt: TGTGCCAGCAGAGCCGGGACAGGGACGAACACTGAAGCTTTCTTT; cdr3_aa: CASRAGTGTNTEAFF
j_call: TRBJ1-2; d_call: TRBD1; v_call: TRBV6-1; clone_size: -; cdr3_nt: TGTGCCAGCAGCCGGACAGGGGAAGGGGATGGCTACACCTTC; cdr3_aa: CASSRTGEGDGYTF
j_call: TRBJ1-1; d_call: TRBD1; v_call: TRBV12-5; clone_size: -; cdr3_nt: TGTGCTAGTGGTGGACAGGGGGCTAAAAACACTGAAGCTTTCTTT; cdr3_aa: CASGGQGAKNTEAFF
j_call: TRBJ2-5; d_call: -; v_call: TRBV9; clone_size: -; cdr3_nt: TGTGCCAGCAGCTCCGGGGGCCAAGAGACCCAGTACTTC; cdr3_aa: CASSSGGQETQYF
j_call: TRBJ1-1; d_call: -; v_call: TRBV30; clone_size: -; cdr3_nt: TGTGCCTGGAGTGTACTGGCAGGGGCCATGAACACTGAAGCTTTCTTT; cdr3_aa: CAWSVLAGAMNTEAFF
j_call: TRBJ2-1; d_call: TRBD1; v_call: TRBV19; clone_size: -; cdr3_nt: TGTGCCAGTAGTACCAGACAGGGGATGTCTTACAATGAGCAGTTCTTC; cdr3_aa: CASSTRQGMSYNEQFF
j_call: TRBJ1-2; d_call: TRBD1; v_call: TRBV9; clone_size: -; cdr3_nt: TGTGCCAGCAGCGTAGCCCGGGACAGATTTTATGGCTACACCTTC; cdr3_aa: CASSVARDRFYGYTF
j_call: TRBJ1-2; d_call: TRBD1; v_call: TRBV13; clone_size: -; cdr3_nt: TGTGCCAGCAGCTCGGGACAGAGCCGTGGCTACACCTTC; cdr3_aa: CASSSGQSRGYTF
j_call: TRBJ2-7; d_call: -; v_call: TRBV4-3; clone_size: -; cdr3_nt: TGCGCCAGCAGCCAAAACAGACACTCCTACGAGCAGTACTTC; cdr3_aa: CASSQNRHSYEQYF
j_call: TRBJ2-1; d_call: -; v_call: TRBV18; clone_size: -; cdr3_nt: TGTGCCAGTTCCACCCTAGGAGTAAATGAGCAGTTCTTC; cdr3_aa: CASSTLGVNEQFF
j_call: TRBJ2-1; d_call: -; v_call: TRBV13; clone_size: -; cdr3_nt: TGTGCCAGCAGCTTCCCCTCGGAGGACTCCTACAATGAGCAGTTCTTC; cdr3_aa: CASSFPSEDSYNEQFF
j_call: TRBJ1-1; d_call: TRBD1; v_call: TRBV7-9; clone_size: few; cdr3_nt: TGTGCCAGCAGCTCAACAGGGGCCACTGAAGCTTTCTTT; cdr3_aa: CASSSTGATEAFF
j_call: TRBJ2-7; d_call: TRBD1; v_call: TRBV9; clone_size: -; cdr3_nt: TGTGCCAGCAGCCCCGGACAGGGAAGGAACGAGCAGTACTTC; cdr3_aa: CASSPGQGRNEQYF
j_call: TRBJ1-5; d_call: -; v_call: TRBV5-1; clone_size: -; cdr3_nt: TGCGCCAGCAGCTTGGCCACGGGGATTAATCAGCCCCAGCATTTT; cdr3_aa: CASSLATGINQPQHF
j_call: TRBJ2-7; d_call: TRBD1; v_call: TRBV6-5; clone_size: -; cdr3_nt: TGTGCCACCGACCCCTCGGGACAGCTCTACGAGCAGTACTTC; cdr3_aa: CATDPSGQLYEQYF
j_call: TRBJ1-2; d_call: -; v_call: TRBV7-9; clone_size: -; cdr3_nt: TGTGCCAGCAGCTTAGCGAGGGCAGCTAACTATGGCTACACCTTC; cdr3_aa: CASSLARAANYGYTF
j_call: TRBJ1-1; d_call: TRBD1; v_call: TRBV2; clone_size: -; cdr3_nt: TGTGCCATCCGGACAGGGATGAACACTGAAGCTTTCTTT; cdr3_aa: CAIRTGMNTEAFF
j_call: TRBJ2-7; d_call: TRBD1; v_call: TRBV30; clone_size: once; cdr3_nt: TGTGCCTGGAGTGTCCAGGGGGTAAGCGAGCAGTACTTC; cdr3_aa: CAWSVQGVSEQYF
j_call: TRBJ1-2; d_call: -; v_call: TRBV6-5; clone_size: -; cdr3_nt: TGTGCCAGCAGTTACAGCCCGACAGGTCCCTATGGCTACACCTTC; cdr3_aa: CASSYSPTGPYGYTF
j_call: TRBJ2-7; d_call: -; v_call: TRBV6-1; clone_size: -; cdr3_nt: TGTGCCAGCAGTAAAACAGTTTCCTACGAGCAGTACTTC; cdr3_aa: CASSKTVSYEQYF
j_call: TRBJ1-6; d_call: -; v_call: TRBV5-6; clone_size: -; cdr3_nt: TGTGCCAGCAGCTTCGGGGATTCGCCCCTCCACTTT; cdr3_aa: CASSFGDSPLHF